The 28 T cell receptor delta chains below all came from one sample that was sequenced in a study of γδ T cells in repeated Plasmodium falciparum infection. TCRdb fed the multiplex PCR reads to CATT. The sample has about 48,000 delta-chain clones, roughly 1.5% seen once. Bulk repertoires came from Vgamma9/Vdelta2+ or Vdelta2-negative gammadelta T cells flow-sorted from PBMC. The sample was gamma-delta T cells from blood. These receptors originate from a pool of human donors (malaria-infected and uninfected, not separated).

This clone was detected many times. TCRdb's protein for this DNA is that of a much larger clone and differs from the translation at residue 11, likely a read error; the protein shown is the DNA translation. The chain links TRDV1 to TRDJ2; TRDD3 might be the D (6 bases). The CDR3 loop spans 15 amino acids. Germline lookup yields CDR1 TSWWSYY and CDR2 QGS. CDR3 in amino acids: CALTYEGISTEQLFF. In DNA form, the CDR3 reads TGTGCTCTGACCTACGAAGGGATATCGACAGAACAACTCTTCTTT.

As regards this clone: TCRdb shows a much larger clone's protein in place of this DNA's translation, and the two differ at residue 4, likely through a read error; the protein shown is translated from the DNA. CDR3: CALREPAHKLIF. For the CDR3, the DNA is TGTGCTCTTAGGGAACCAGCGCATAAACTCATCTTT. The chain is built from TRDV1 and TRDJ1; the D is unclear. The germline gives CDR1 TSWWSYY, CDR2 QGS. The CDR3 is 12 amino acids.

In this sample, this clone turned up many times. This chain links TRDV1 with TRDJ1, with TRDD3 identical over 10 bases. Germline CDR1 and CDR2: TSWWSYY and QGS. V lost 4 bases, J lost 2 bases, and 13 bases stayed unmatched. This CDR3 contains 18 residues. The CDR3 coding sequence is TGTGCTCTTGGGGGCTTTCGAAAGCTGGGGGATAGTACCGATAAACTCATCTTT. Its translation is CALGGFRKLGDSTDKLIF.

Points on this clone: With only one base between it and a far larger clone, this is likely a read error. This chain uses TRAV38-2/DV8 with TRDJ1, with 10 bases lining up with TRDD3. Here the J gene came from matching the DNA to germline, since TCRdb omits it. The germline V gene encodes CDR1 TSESDYY and CDR2 QEAYKQQN. This CDR3 has 19 residues. Trimming cost V 8 bases and J 7 bases; bases outside gene matches: 26. The chain's CDR3 is CAYIPGVDTGGCGLGKLIF. For the CDR3, the DNA is TGTGCTTACATCCCGGGGGTCGATACTGGGGGATGCGGCTTGGGTAAACTCATCTTT.

As for this clone: This sequence is one base from a far larger clone and is likely a read error. Other nucleotide sequences in the sample specify the same CDR3. V and J are TRDV1 and TRDJ1; no reliable D call. TCRdb offers no J gene call, so here the DNA was matched to germline to obtain one. The V end lost 5 bases, the J end lost 0 bases, and 16 bases lay between the germline ends. The CDR3 runs to 16 residues. Germline-derived CDR1 and CDR2 are TSWWSYY and QGS. The CDR3 is CALGNKNREDTDKLIF. CDR3 DNA sequence: TGTGCTCTTGGGAACAAAAACAGGGAAGACACCGATAAACTCATCTTT.

This clone showed up just a few times. A read error is the likely source, as a far larger clone sits one nucleotide away. Other DNA sequences in this specimen translate into the identical CDR3. The chain links TRAV38-2/DV8 to TRDJ1, with 7 nucleotides matching TRDD3. The J gene was not available in TCRdb and was assigned here by matching the DNA to germline segments. CDR3 length equals 24 residues. The V gene end was trimmed by 1 base and the J gene end by 1 base; junction bases not matched to a gene: 31. Germline CDR1 TSESDYY, CDR2 QEAYKQQN. CDR3 amino acids: CAYRSTPRLRGLPGGRPFTDKLIF. DNA for the CDR3: TGTGCTTATAGGAGCACCCCGCGGCTACGTGGCCTCCCTGGGGGCCGACCTTTCACCGATAAACTCATCTTT.

In this sample, this clone turned up many times. TCRdb's entry gives the protein of a much larger clone, which mismatches this DNA's translation at residue 11, likely from a read error; the protein reported here is translated from the DNA. The chain is built from TRDV2 and TRDJ1; no clear D. Matching the DNA to germline supplied the J gene, which TCRdb does not give. Per germline, CDR1 GEAIGNYY and CDR2 EKD. V was shortened by 0 bases and J by 1 base, with 17 bases between the two germline ends. The CDR3 runs to 17 residues. Written as DNA, the CDR3 is TGTGCCTGTGACACCGTGGGACAGCCAGACCGCACCGATAAACTCATCTTT. Protein: CACDTVGQPDRTDKLIF.

About this clone: A far larger clone is off by one base, so a read error is likely. Other DNA sequences in this sample translate to the same CDR3. The rearrangement links TRDV1 to TRDJ1; D may be TRDD3 (6 bases). The J gene, missing from TCRdb, was assigned here through DNA to germline matching. Trimming removed 0 bases at V and 1 base at J, with 27 bases between. The CDR3 runs 21 residues. Germline V CDR1 and CDR2: TSWWSYY, QGS. CDR3: CALGELRHYFGYLRPTDKLIF. As DNA, the CDR3 is TGTGCTCTTGGGGAACTAAGGCACTACTTCGGATACCTGAGACCCACCGATAAACTCATCTTT.

This clone was seen only a few times. TCRdb's protein, taken from a much larger clone, differs from this DNA's translation at residue 6, likely owing to a read error; the protein displayed comes from the DNA. The rearrangement uses TRDV1 and TRDJ1; TRDD3 aligns across 13 bases. Germline V CDR1 and CDR2: TSWWSYY, QGS. This CDR3 region has 25 residues. V shed 1 base, J shed 2 bases, and the junction held 28 bases outside the gene matches. The DNA of the CDR3 is TGTGCTCTTGGGGAACCTAAACTCCTACGGTTACTGGGGGATACGCGTATCCGAAAGACCGATAAACTCATCTTT. Protein product: CALGEPKLLRLLGDTRIRKTDKLIF.

The gene calls are TRDV1 and TRDJ1, with TRDD3 matching over 9 bases. This CDR3 has 19 amino acids. The germline V gene has CDR1 TSWWSYY and CDR2 QGS. Unmatched junction bases numbered 15, after V lost 4 bases and J lost 0 bases. CDR3 nucleotide sequence: TGTGCTCTTGGGGTTTCCGGGGGCGTACTGGGGGACTACACCGATAAACTCATCTTT. Translated, it gives CALGVSGGVLGDYTDKLIF.

This clone occurred many times. The chain employs TRDV1 and TRDJ1, with TRDD3 matching 12 bases. This CDR3 is 19 amino acids long. Per germline, CDR1 TSWWSYY and CDR2 QGS. Unmatched junction bases numbered 10, after V lost 0 bases and J lost 2 bases. The CDR3, as DNA: TGTGCTCTTGGGGAACTTCCCTACTGGGGGATACTCATGACCGATAAACTCATCTTT. It codes for CALGELPYWGILMTDKLIF.

Note on this clone: A far larger clone lies a single base away; this is likely a read error. Other DNA sequences in the sample encode the same CDR3. The chain joins TRDV1 to TRDJ1; TRDD3 matches 12 bases. Here the J gene came from matching the DNA to germline, since TCRdb omits it. Germline CDR1 reads TSWWSYY; CDR2 reads QGS. The CDR3 sequence is 21 residues long. The CDR3 spells CALGVPNWGIPSVGYTDKLIF. In DNA, the CDR3 is TGCGCTCTTGGGGTCCCTAACTGGGGGATACCCTCCGTCGGGTACACCGATAAACTCATCTTT.

This clone was observed at least ten times. At one of its ends the junction is not consistent with the germline gene, which may arise from a read error. The rearrangement joins TRDV1 to TRDJ1, with 9 bases identical to TRDD3. In germline, CDR1 is TSWWSYY, CDR2 QGS. This CDR3 is 20 amino acids long. In nucleotides, the CDR3 is TGTGCTCTTGGGGCCCCTCAACGTCTGGGGGATTGCCCGAGCACCGATAGACTCATCTTT. Translated: CALGAPQRLGDCPSTDRLIF.

This clone was counted a few times. A far larger clone is one base from this, pointing to a likely read error. The same CDR3 can be traced to other DNA sequences in this sample. This chain connects TRDV2 to TRDJ1, with D possibly matching TRDD3 (5 bases). The J gene is absent in TCRdb and was assigned here via DNA matching to germline. Germline values: CDR1 GEAIGNYY, CDR2 EKD. CDR3 length: 17 amino acids. Trimming cost V 5 bases and J 0 bases, with 21 bases left between them. The CDR3 region has the DNA TGTGCCTGTGTAGGGATCGCTCTAGGGGACTACACCGATAAACTCATCTTT. Residues: CACVGIALGDYTDKLIF.

Note on this clone: The TCRdb protein comes from a much larger clone and disagrees with this DNA's translation at residue 13, likely due to a read error; the protein given here is derived from the DNA. The rearrangement uses TRDV1 and TRDJ1; 8 nucleotides agree with TRDD3. TCRdb gives no J gene; it was assigned here by matching the DNA to germline. This CDR3 comprises 19 residues. Germline V gene data show CDR1 as TSWWSYY and CDR2 as QGS. The V gene end was trimmed by 1 base and the J gene end by 0 bases; junction bases not matched to a gene: 13. Here the CDR3 DNA reads TGTGCTCTTGGGGAACCCACCTCCGGGAGGGGATACCACACCGATAAACTCATCTTT. Encoded protein: CALGEPTSGRGYHTDKLIF.

With respect to this clone: A far larger clone is one base from this, pointing to a likely read error. The same CDR3 can be traced to other DNA sequences in this sample. No call exists for the J gene, whereas the V gene is TRDV1; the table assigns TRDD3, which was not confirmed against the DNA. This CDR3 has 19 amino acids. Germline V CDR1 and CDR2: TSWWSYY, QGS. CDR3 region: CALGGLSRSGALYTDKLIF. The CDR3 region has the DNA TGTGCTCTTGGGGGACTCTCGAGGTCGGGGGCCCTGTACACCGATAAACTCATCTTC.

As for this clone: TCRdb attributes to this sequence the protein of a much larger clone, which differs from the DNA translation at residue 21; a read error is likely, and the protein displayed is translated from the DNA. V is TRDV1 and J is TRDJ1, with 8 bases lining up with TRDD3. The J gene, left out of TCRdb, was set here by checking the DNA against germline. CDR1 is TSWWSYY, CDR2 QGS, per germline. The CDR3 has 26 amino acids. The junction had 38 bases not matched to a gene; V was cut back by 2 bases and J by 3 bases. The CDR3 here is CALGEFCFLSSSLAATGGEYADKLIF. The CDR3 coding sequence is TGTGCTCTTGGGGAATTCTGTTTCCTGTCATCCTCCTTAGCGGCTACTGGGGGCGAGTACGCCGATAAACTCATCTTT.

This clone was counted a few times. TCRdb's protein for this DNA is that of a much larger clone and differs from the translation at residue 18, likely a read error; the protein shown is the DNA translation. V usage is TRDV1 and J usage is TRDJ1, with TRDD3 identical over 13 bases. The germline CDR1 and CDR2 sequences are TSWWSYY and QGS. CDR3 length: 21 residues. The CDR3 DNA is TGTGCTCTTGGGGATCTGGACGGTACTGGGGGATACGTCATATACACCGATAATCTCATCTTT. The encoded protein is CALGDLDGTGGYVIYTDNLIF.

This clone occurred a few times. The protein TCRdb gives is from a much larger clone and does not agree with this DNA's translation at residue 4, likely a read error; the protein shown here comes from the DNA. The chain joins TRDV2 to TRDJ1; TRDD3 matches at 7 bases. The J gene, absent from TCRdb, was called here by matching the DNA to germline. Looked up from germline, CDR1 is GEAIGNYY and CDR2 is EKD. The CDR3 is 19 residues long. The DNA for the CDR3 is TGTGCCTGTGTCACCGGCCAATTGGGGGAGCGGATGTACACCGATAAACTCATCTTT. The encoded protein is CACVTGQLGERMYTDKLIF.

There are a few counts of this clone. This may be a read error, as it is one base from a much larger clone. CDR3 loop: CALGEGGSDSDWGILTPRIDKLIF. CDR3 nucleotide sequence: TGTGCTCTTGGGGAAGGCGGGTCAGATTCCGACTGGGGGATACTCACACCGCGTATCGATAAACTCATCTTC. Here the V gene is TRDV1, but the J gene went uncalled; the table assigns TRDD3, which was not confirmed against the DNA. In germline, CDR1 is TSWWSYY, CDR2 QGS. The CDR3 length is 24 residues.

This clone has at least ten counts. This may stem from a read error, because a much larger clone lies one nucleotide away. The same CDR3 arises from other DNA sequences in this sample as well. V usage is TRDV1 and J usage is TRDJ1; TRDD3 aligns across 10 bases. CDR3 length: 20 residues. CDR1 TSWWSYY and CDR2 QGS come from the germline V gene. V was clipped by 3 bases and J by 4 bases; unmatched bases: 20. CDR3 nucleotides: TGTGCTCTTGGGGAGCCACTTCGATGGTACTGGGGGATGCGGAACGATAAACTCATCTTT. Translating gives CALGEPLRWYWGMRNDKLIF.

This clone appeared a few times. Given a far larger clone just one base away, this is likely a sequencing read error. Additional DNA sequences in this sample encode the identical CDR3. The genes are TRAV36/DV7 and TRDJ1; TRDD3 aligns across 13 bases. With V trimmed by 5 bases and J by 0 bases, 19 bases remained unmatched. CDR3 size: 20 residues. CDR1 is VTNFRS, CDR2 LTSSGIE, per germline (reference sequence). CDR3 sequence reads: CAVRSSPYWGIRTYTDKLIF. The CDR3 DNA sequence: TGTGCTGTCCGTTCCTCCCCTTACTGGGGGATACGGACCTACACCGATAAACTCATCTTT.

In this sample, this clone turned up a few times. This likely traces to a read error, being one base from a far larger clone. Distinct nucleotide sequences in the sample also encode this CDR3. V gene assignment gives TRDV1, but the J gene was left uncalled; the table's D call TRDD3 went unverified against the DNA. The CDR3 runs 19 residues. Per the germline V gene, CDR1 is TSWWSYY and CDR2 is QGS. CDR3 nucleotide sequence: TGTGCTCTTGGTCGTCCCCTTGTCGGGACCAAACCTTACACCGATAAGCTCATCTTT. Its protein is CALGRPLVGTKPYTDKLIF.

This clone has a handful of counts. For this DNA, TCRdb reports the protein of a much larger clone, which diverges at residue 15, most likely from a read error; the protein presented here is translated directly from the DNA. The V call is TRDV1, the J call TRDJ1; TRDD3 agrees at 9 bases. TCRdb carries no J gene annotation; the J gene was assigned here by matching the DNA with germline. CDR3 size: 18 residues. Germline CDR1 reads TSWWSYY; CDR2 reads QGS. The CDR3 DNA is TGTGCTCTTGGGCTCAGGAGAGGGGGATACTTGTACACCGATAGACTCATCTTT. Translating it yields CALGLRRGGYLYTDRLIF.

In this sample, this clone turned up a few times. A read error is the likely source, as a far larger clone sits one nucleotide away. This CDR3 is also generated by other DNA sequences in the sample. The chain has TRDV1 and TRDJ1; possibly TRDD3 for D (5 bases). Assignment of the J gene here rests on matching the DNA to germline, because TCRdb gives none. In germline, CDR1 is TSWWSYY, CDR2 QGS. The CDR3 has 17 residues. V lost 0 bases, J lost 8 bases, and 22 bases lay in between. The CDR3 DNA follows: TGTGCTCTTGGGGAACTTGAAAGAGCCGGGGAATCACGGAAACTCATCTTT. Translated, it gives CALGELERAGESRKLIF.

In the case of this clone: TCRdb attributes to this sequence the protein of a much larger clone, which differs from the DNA translation at residues 7 and 9; a read error is likely, and the protein displayed is translated from the DNA. The chain links TRDV1 to TRDJ1; TRDD3 aligns across 7 bases. Trimming cost V 4 bases and J 10 bases; bases outside gene matches: 18. The CDR3 totals 16 residues. Germline loops: CDR1 TSWWSYY, CDR2 QGS. CDR3 DNA: TGTGCTCTTGGGGTTTTAGTGTACCGGGGGATGGCAGGACTCATCTTT. Translating gives CALGVLVYRGMAGLIF.

A word on this clone: The protein TCRdb gives is from a much larger clone and does not agree with this DNA's translation at residue 4, likely a read error; the protein shown here comes from the DNA. V is TRDV1 and J is TRDJ1; D may match TRDD2 or TRDD3 (8 bases each). This CDR3 region has 20 residues. Germline V gene sequence: CDR1 TSWWSYY, CDR2 QGS. The CDR3 spells CALEERALPTVLGDTDKLIF. CDR3 nucleotides: TGTGCTCTTGAGGAAAGGGCGCTTCCTACGGTACTGGGGGACACCGATAAACTCATCTTT.

This clone has just a few counts. TCRdb shows a much larger clone's protein in place of this DNA's translation, and the two differ at residue 6, likely through a read error; the protein shown is translated from the DNA. This chain links TRDV1 with TRDJ1; 7 bases line up with TRDD3. No J segment appears in TCRdb, so it was assigned here by matching the sequence to germline. From germline, CDR1 is TSWWSYY and CDR2 QGS. V lost 1 base, J lost 5 bases, and 13 bases stayed unmatched. The CDR3 consists of 17 residues. The CDR3 spells CALGEHSLGYYRDKLIF. The DNA for the CDR3 is TGTGCTCTTGGGGAACACAGCCTGGGATACTACCGGGATAAACTCATCTTT.